This T cell receptor (beta chain) was documented in a study of cytomegalovirus exposure and HLA in healthy donors. CDR1 and CDR2 (germline): SGHKS, YYEKEE (reference sequence). The CDR3 spans 19 residues. Between the trimmed V and J ends, which lost 0 bases and 2 bases, there was a span of 23 bases. Amplification used 60 Vbeta primers and 13 Jbeta primers. TCRdb's table, derived via immunoSEQ multiplex PCR, lists solely in-frame clones and lacks some. Found here are over 200,000 clones, roughly 89% of them singletons; the top ten hold around 1%. The V call is TRBV5-5, the J call TRBJ2-5, with a tentative D call TRBD2 (7 bases). The sequenced material came from PBMCs. The source is a woman in her late teens or twenties in good health and CMV-seronegative. CDR3 sequence reads: CASSLERGGGGGGQETQYF. As DNA, the CDR3 is TGTGCCAGCAGCTTGGAGAGGGGTGGCGGGGGAGGGGGACAAGAGACCCAGTACTTC.